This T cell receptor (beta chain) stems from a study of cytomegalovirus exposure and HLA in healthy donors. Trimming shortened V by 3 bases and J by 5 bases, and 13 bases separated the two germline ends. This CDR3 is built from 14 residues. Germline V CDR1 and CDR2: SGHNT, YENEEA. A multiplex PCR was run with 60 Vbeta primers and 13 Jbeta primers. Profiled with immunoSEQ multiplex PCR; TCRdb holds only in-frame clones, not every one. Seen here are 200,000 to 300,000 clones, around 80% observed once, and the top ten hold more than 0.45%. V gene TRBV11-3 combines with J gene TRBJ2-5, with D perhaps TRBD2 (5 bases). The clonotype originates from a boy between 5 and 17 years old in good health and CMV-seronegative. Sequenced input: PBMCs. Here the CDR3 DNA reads TGTGCCAGCAGCTTCGGAACGGGATGGGAGACCCAGTACTTC. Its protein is CASSFGTGWETQYF.